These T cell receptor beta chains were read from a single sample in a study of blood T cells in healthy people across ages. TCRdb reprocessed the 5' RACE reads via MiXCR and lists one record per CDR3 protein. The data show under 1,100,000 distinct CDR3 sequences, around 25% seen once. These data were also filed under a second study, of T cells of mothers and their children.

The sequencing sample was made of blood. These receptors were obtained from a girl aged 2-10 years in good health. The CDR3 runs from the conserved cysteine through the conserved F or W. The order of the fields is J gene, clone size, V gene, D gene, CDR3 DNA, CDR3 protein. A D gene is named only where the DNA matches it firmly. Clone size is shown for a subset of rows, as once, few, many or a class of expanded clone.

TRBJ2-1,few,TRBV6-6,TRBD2,TGTGCCAGCAGCGACAGACTAGCGGGGCACAATGAGCAGTTCTTC,CASSDRLAGHNEQFF
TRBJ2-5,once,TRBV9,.,TGTGCCAGCAGCGAGTTCGGCAACCAAGAGACCCAGTACTTC,CASSEFGNQETQYF
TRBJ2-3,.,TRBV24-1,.,TGTGCCACCAGTGATTTGGGGACGGGGAGCACAGATACGCAGTATTTT,CATSDLGTGSTDTQYF
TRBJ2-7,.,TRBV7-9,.,TGTGCCAGCAGCCTAAAAAAGGGGCAGGACATCAAGCAGTACTTC,CASSLKKGQDIKQYF
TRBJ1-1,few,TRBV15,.,TGTGCCACCAGCAGAGACACTACAAAAAGTAGTACTTTCTTT,CATSRDTTKSSTFF
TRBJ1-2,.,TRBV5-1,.,TGCGCCAGCAGCTTAGGGGGAGGCGGCTACCCCTTC,CASSLGGGGYPF
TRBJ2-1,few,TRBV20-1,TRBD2,TGCAGTGCTAGAACTAGCGGGAGAGTAGACAGTGGGCAGTTCTTC,CSARTSGRVDSGQFF
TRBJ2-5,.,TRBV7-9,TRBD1,TGTGCCAGCAGCCCGGGACAGGTGGGATTCCAAGAGACCCAGTACTTC,CASSPGQVGFQETQYF
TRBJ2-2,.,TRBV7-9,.,TGTGCCAGCAGCCTTACATCAGATGCCGGGGAGCTGTTTTTT,CASSLTSDAGELFF
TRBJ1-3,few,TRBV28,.,TGTGCCAGCAGTTTAGGAGGGGCCCCCCTCTACTCTGGAAACACCATATATTTT,CASSLGGAPLYSGNTIYF
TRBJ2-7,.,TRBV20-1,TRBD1,TGCAGTGCCCGTACCAACCGGGACAGATACTACGAGCAGTACTTC,CSARTNRDRYYEQYF
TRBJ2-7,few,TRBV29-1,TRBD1,TGCAGCGCTTTGACAGGGGAGAAATACGAGCAGTACTTC,CSALTGEKYEQYF
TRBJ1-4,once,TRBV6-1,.,TGTGCCAGCAGTGAAGCTCGAGAAAAACTGTTTTTT,CASSEAREKLFF
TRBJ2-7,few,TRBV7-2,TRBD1,TGTGCCAGCAGCCGCGGGACAGGGCCCTACGAGCAGTACTTC,CASSRGTGPYEQYF
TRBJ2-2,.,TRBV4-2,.,TGTGCCAGCAGCCAAGATAACGGGGCGGGGACCGGGGAGCTGTTTTTT,CASSQDNGAGTGELFF
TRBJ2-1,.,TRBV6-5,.,TGTGCCAGCAGTTACTCGACCGAAGGGCCCTACAATGAGCAGTTCTTC,CASSYSTEGPYNEQFF
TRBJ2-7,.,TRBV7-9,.,TGTGCCAGCAGGTCAGACGGCTACGAGCAGTACTTC,CASRSDGYEQYF
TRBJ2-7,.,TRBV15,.,TGTGCCACCAGCACAAACTACGAGCAGTACTTC,CATSTNYEQYF
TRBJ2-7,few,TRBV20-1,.,TGCAGTGCTCCAGACGGGACCTACGAGCAGTACTTC,CSAPDGTYEQYF
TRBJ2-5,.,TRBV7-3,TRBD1,TGTGCCAGCAGCTTAACAGCAGGGGGCCAAGAGACCCAGTACTTC,CASSLTAGGQETQYF
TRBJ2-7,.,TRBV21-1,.,TGTGCCAGCAGCAACCGACAGTCTCAGTACTTC,CASSNRQSQYF
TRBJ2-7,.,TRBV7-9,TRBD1,TGTGCCAGCAGTCTTGCCGGGACAGGGCTAAACGAGCAGTACTTC,CASSLAGTGLNEQYF
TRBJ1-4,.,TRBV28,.,TGTGCCAGCAGAAGGGGATCTGCAACTAATGAAAAACTGTTTTTT,CASRRGSATNEKLFF
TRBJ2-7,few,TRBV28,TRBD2,TGTGCCAGCATAAAGGTCGGACTAGCGGGAGGGCCGAGCTCCTACGAGCAGTACTTC,CASIKVGLAGGPSSYEQYF
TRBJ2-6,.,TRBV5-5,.,TGTGCCAGCAGCCGAGCAGGTCTCGAGAGCTCTGGGGCCAACGTCCTGACTTTC,CASSRAGLESSGANVLTF
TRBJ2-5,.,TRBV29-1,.,TGCAGCGTCCGGGGCCTAAAGGGGCAAGAGACCCAGTACTTC,CSVRGLKGQETQYF
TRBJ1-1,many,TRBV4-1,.,TGCGCCAGCAGCCAAGATCAAGCTGAAGCTTTCTTT,CASSQDQAEAFF
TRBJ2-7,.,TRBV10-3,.,TGTGCCATCAAGGATGGTAGCGGAGGGTACGAGCAGTACTTC,CAIKDGSGGYEQYF
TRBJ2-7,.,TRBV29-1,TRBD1,TGCAGCGTGCCGACAGGGGTTACGGACGAGCAGTACTTC,CSVPTGVTDEQYF
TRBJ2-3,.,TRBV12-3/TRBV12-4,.,TGTGCCAGCGGGCGCTTAGAGGGGGATACGCAGTATTTT,CASGRLEGDTQYF
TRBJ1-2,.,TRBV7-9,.,TGTGCCACCAGGAGGGGCAATGGCTACACCTTC,CATRRGNGYTF
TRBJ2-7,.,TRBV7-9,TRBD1,TGTGCCAGCAGGACAGGGGAGTGGGTCGAGCAGTACTTC,CASRTGEWVEQYF
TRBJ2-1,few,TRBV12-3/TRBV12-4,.,TGTGCCAGCAGTTTTCCCGGGGCTAGTCGGTACAATGAGCAGTTCTTC,CASSFPGASRYNEQFF
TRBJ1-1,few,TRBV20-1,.,TGCAGTGCTAGGGTTTTGACTGAAGCTTTCTTT,CSARVLTEAFF
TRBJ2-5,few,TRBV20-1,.,TGCAGTTACTCCCTACTAGAGACCCAGTACTTC,CSYSLLETQYF
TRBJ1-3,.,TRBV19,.,TGTGCCAGTGCTGAGGGAACTGGAAACACCATATATTTT,CASAEGTGNTIYF
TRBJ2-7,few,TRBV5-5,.,TGTGCCAGCAGCTTGGCCAAGGGTGAGCAGTACTTC,CASSLAKGEQYF
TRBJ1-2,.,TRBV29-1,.,TGCAGCGTTCCAGACTGGGCCAAGGTTAATGGCTACACCTTC,CSVPDWAKVNGYTF
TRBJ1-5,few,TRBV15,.,TGTGCCACCAGCAGAGATCGGGTTTTACTGAATCAGCCCCAGCATTTT,CATSRDRVLLNQPQHF
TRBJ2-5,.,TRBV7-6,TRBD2,TGTGCCAGCAGCTTAGGGACTAGCGGAGTTTACCAAGAGACCCAGTACTTC,CASSLGTSGVYQETQYF
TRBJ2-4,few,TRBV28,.,TGTGCCAGCAGTTTATATCTAGCCAAAAACATTCAGTACTTC,CASSLYLAKNIQYF
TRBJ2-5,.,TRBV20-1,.,TGCAGTGCTCGGAGGGGGGTCGGTTTAGGAGAGACCCAGTACTTC,CSARRGVGLGETQYF
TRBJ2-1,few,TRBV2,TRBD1,TGTGCCAGCAGTGATTCGGCAGGGGGTGAGCAGTTCTTC,CASSDSAGGEQFF
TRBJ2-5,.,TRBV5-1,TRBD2,TGCGCCAGCAGCTTGGTGCGGGAGGGGATGGAGACCCAGTACTTC,CASSLVREGMETQYF
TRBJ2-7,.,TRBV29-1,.,TGCAGCGTGGTTACGACCCTCTTTGAGCAGTACTTC,CSVVTTLFEQYF
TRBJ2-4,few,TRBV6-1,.,TGTGTCAGCAGTGAAGCCCTGGGGGGCCCCAAAAACATTCAGTACTTC,CVSSEALGGPKNIQYF
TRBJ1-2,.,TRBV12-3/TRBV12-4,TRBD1,TGTGCCAGCAGTGCCCTCGACAGGGAGGAGTATGGCTACACCTTC,CASSALDREEYGYTF
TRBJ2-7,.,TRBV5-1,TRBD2,TGCGCCAGCAGCTTAGAAGCGGGGGACACCTACGAGCAGTACTTC,CASSLEAGDTYEQYF
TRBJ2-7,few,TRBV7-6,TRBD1,TGTGCCAGCAGCTTAGGGCGGGGACAGGATGCCTACGAGCAGTACTTC,CASSLGRGQDAYEQYF
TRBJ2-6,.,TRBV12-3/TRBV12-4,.,TGTGCCAGCAGTAGGGTGAGGGGGGCCAACGTCCTGACTTTC,CASSRVRGANVLTF
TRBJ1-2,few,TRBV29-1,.,TGCAGCTATAGGGATCGAGGAGGCTACACCTTC,CSYRDRGGYTF
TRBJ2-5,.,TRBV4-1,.,TGCGCCAGCAGCCCTCCTGATTATAAGCAGTACTTC,CASSPPDYKQYF
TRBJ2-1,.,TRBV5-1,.,TGCGCCAGCAGCTTGGGGGACCGGATCAATGAGCAGTTCTTC,CASSLGDRINEQFF
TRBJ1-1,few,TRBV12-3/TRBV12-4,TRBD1,TGTGCCAGCAGCCTACACGGGGACAGGGTCGGCACTGAAGCTTTCTTT,CASSLHGDRVGTEAFF
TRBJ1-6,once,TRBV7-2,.,TGTGCCAGCACAACCGAACCCAGGGGTCGTTCACCCCTCCACTTT,CASTTEPRGRSPLHF
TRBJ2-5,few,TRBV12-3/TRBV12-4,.,TGTGCCAGCAGCCCCGGGGGACAATGGAGAGAGACCCAGTACTTC,CASSPGGQWRETQYF
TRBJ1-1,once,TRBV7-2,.,TGTGCCAGCAGGTTTCCTGAGAACACTGAAGCTTTCTTT,CASRFPENTEAFF
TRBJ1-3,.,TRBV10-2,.,TGCGCCACTCAATCGGGAAACACCATATATTTT,CATQSGNTIYF
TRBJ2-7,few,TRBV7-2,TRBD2,TGTGCCAGCAGCTTGACTAGCGGACTCGAGCAGTACTTC,CASSLTSGLEQYF